This T cell receptor (beta chain) appears in the sequencing data of a study of blood T cell repertoires in COVID-19. Study information: The United States, Italy and Spain supplied acute and convalescent COVID-19 samples. PBMCs, B-cell-depleted T cells, or T cells provided the cDNA or gDNA that made up the material.

CDR1 SGHRS and CDR2 YFSETQ come from the germline V gene. The CDR3 has 14 residues. The ends lost 5 bases at V and 8 bases at J; junction bases unmatched: 11. Original data processing: The assay estimated nucleated cells by amplifying reference gene primers. Profiled with immunoSEQ multiplex PCR; TCRdb holds only in-frame clones, not every one. D and trimming come from the DNA, and the V and J calls and clone size come from that table. Of about 360,000 clones listed, 86% were seen once; the top ten hold just over 7%. During active infection, Seattle patients enrolled and were then monitored through disease.

Sequenced sample: peripheral blood. The TCR was taken from an older woman with COVID-19, enrolled during active disease. The chain links TRBV5-1 to TRBJ2-5, with TRBD2 matching over 8 bases. CDR3 bases: TGCGCCAGCAGACGTACGACTAGCGCGGGAACCCAGTACTTC. Translated, it gives CASRRTTSAGTQYF.